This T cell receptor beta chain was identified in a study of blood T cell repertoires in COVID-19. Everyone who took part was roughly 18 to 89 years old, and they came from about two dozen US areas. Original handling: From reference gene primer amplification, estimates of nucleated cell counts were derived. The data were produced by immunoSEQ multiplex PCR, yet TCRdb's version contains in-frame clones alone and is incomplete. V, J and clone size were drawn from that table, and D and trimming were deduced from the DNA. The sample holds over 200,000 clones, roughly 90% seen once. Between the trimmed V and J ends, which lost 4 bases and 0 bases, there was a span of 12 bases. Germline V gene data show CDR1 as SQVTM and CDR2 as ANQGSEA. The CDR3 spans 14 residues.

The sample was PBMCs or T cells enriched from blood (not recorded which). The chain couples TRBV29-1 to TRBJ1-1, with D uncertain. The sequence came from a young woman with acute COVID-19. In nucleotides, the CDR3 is TGCAGCGTTGTTGGGGAGTGGATGAACACTGAAGCTTTCTTT. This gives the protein CSVVGEWMNTEAFF.